This TCR beta chain was found in a study of blood T cell repertoires in COVID-19. For the study at large: The United States, Italy and Spain supplied acute and convalescent COVID-19 samples.

Turning to this clone: Other DNA sequences from this sample encode an identical CDR3 as well.

Germline-derived CDR1 and CDR2 are MNHEY and SVGEGT. The germline V and J ends were trimmed by 5 bases and 2 bases, with 3 bases remaining between them. This CDR3 spans 11 amino acids. TCRdb keeps only in-frame clones here, not all; method: immunoSEQ multiplex PCR. The table records about 58,000 clones, roughly 90% of them present only once. The sequencing sample was made of peripheral blood. The TCR originated in a man aged 60-69 years with active COVID-19. V usage is TRBV6-2 or TRBV6-3 and J usage is TRBJ2-5, with unresolved D. CDR3 sequence reads: CASSLQETQYF. CDR3 in DNA: TGTGCCAGCAGTCTGCAAGAGACCCAGTACTTC.